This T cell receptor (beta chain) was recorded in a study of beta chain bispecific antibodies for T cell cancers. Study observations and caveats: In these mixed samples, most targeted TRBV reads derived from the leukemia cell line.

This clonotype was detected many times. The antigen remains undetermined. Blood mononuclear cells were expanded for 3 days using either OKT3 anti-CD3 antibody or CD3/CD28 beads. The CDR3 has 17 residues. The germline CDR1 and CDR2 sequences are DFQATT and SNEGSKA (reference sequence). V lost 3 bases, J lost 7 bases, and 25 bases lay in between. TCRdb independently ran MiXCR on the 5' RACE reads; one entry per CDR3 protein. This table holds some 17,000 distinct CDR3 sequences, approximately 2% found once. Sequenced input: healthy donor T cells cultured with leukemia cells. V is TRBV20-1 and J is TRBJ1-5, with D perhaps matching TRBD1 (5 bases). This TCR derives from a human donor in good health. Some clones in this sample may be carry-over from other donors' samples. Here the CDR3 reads CSASKFQAGAPEQPQHF. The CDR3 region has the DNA TGCAGTGCTAGTAAGTTTCAGGCCGGGGCTCCGGAACAGCCCCAGCATTTT.